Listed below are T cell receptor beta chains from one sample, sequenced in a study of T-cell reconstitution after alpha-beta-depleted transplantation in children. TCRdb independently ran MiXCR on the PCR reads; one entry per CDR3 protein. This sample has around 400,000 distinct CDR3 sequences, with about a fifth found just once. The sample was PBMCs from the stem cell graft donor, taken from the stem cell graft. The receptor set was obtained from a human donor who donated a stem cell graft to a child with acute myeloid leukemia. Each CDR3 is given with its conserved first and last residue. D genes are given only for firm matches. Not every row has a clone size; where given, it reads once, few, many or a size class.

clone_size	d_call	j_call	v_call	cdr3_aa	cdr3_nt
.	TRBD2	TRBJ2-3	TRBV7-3	CASSLTLAGTSGFSTDTQYF	TGTGCCAGCAGCTTAACGCTGGCGGGGACTAGCGGGTTTTCCACAGATACGCAGTATTTT
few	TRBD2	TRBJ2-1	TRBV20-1	CSAGGWVGDEQFF	TGCAGTGCCGGGGGGTGGGTGGGCGATGAGCAGTTCTTC
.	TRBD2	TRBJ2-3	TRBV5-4	CASSWDLAGGGTQYF	TGTGCCAGCAGCTGGGATCTAGCGGGAGGAGGTACGCAGTATTTT
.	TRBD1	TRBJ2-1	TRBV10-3	CAISESSYRGQTSNEQFF	TGTGCCATCAGTGAGTCTAGTTACAGGGGCCAAACCTCGAATGAGCAGTTCTTC
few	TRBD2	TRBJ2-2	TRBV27	CASSYTSGIFTGELFF	TGTGCCAGCAGTTACACTAGCGGAATCTTTACCGGGGAGCTGTTTTTT
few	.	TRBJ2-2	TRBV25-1	CASTALLGGELFF	TGTGCCAGCACAGCCTTATTGGGCGGGGAGCTGTTTTTT
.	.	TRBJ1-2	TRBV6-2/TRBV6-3	CASSYSSRKHSYGYTF	TGTGCCAGCAGTTACTCGAGCAGGAAACATAGCTATGGCTACACCTTC
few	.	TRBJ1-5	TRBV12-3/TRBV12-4	CASSLTSGDRQPQHF	TGTGCCAGCAGTTTAACTTCAGGGGACCGGCAGCCCCAGCATTTT
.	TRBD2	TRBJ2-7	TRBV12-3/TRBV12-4	CASSHTSGSYEQYF	TGTGCCAGCAGCCATACAAGCGGGAGCTACGAGCAGTACTTC
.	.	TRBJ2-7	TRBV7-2	CASNRFGAEQYF	TGTGCCAGCAATCGGTTCGGGGCCGAGCAGTACTTC
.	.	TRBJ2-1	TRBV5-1	CASRRTGTPYNEQFF	TGCGCCAGCAGAAGGACCGGGACACCGTACAATGAGCAGTTCTTC
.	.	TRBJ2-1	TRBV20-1	CSARRQGGEQFF	TGCAGTGCTAGACGGCAGGGTGGTGAGCAGTTCTTC
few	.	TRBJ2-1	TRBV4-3	CASSQDRSISYNEQFF	TGCGCCAGCAGCCAAGATCGGAGTATCTCCTACAATGAGCAGTTCTTC
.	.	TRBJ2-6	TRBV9	CASSVQGSGANVLTF	TGTGCCAGCAGCGTACAAGGGTCTGGGGCCAACGTCCTGACTTTC
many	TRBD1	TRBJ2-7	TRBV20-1	CSARAIEGADYEQYF	TGCAGTGCTAGAGCGATAGAGGGGGCGGACTACGAGCAGTACTTC
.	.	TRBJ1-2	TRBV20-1	CSALTGRITNYGYTF	TGCAGTGCCCTGACAGGACGTATTACTAACTATGGCTACACCTTC
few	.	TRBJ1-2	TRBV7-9	CASSPDRGYTF	TGTGCCAGCAGTCCAGACAGGGGCTACACCTTC
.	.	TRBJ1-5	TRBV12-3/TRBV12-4	CASSQGQPQHF	TGTGCCAGCAGCCAGGGGCAGCCCCAGCATTTT
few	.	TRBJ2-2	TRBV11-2	CASSPGAPTGELFF	TGTGCCAGCAGCCCGGGGGCGCCCACCGGGGAGCTGTTTTTT
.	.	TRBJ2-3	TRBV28	CASTVPTPTRTDTQYF	TGTGCCAGCACCGTCCCCACCCCTACGCGCACAGATACGCAGTATTTT
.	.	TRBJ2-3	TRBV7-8	CASSPRLVRVTDTQYF	TGTGCCAGCAGCCCAAGACTAGTTAGGGTGACAGATACGCAGTATTTT
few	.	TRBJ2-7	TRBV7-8	CASSLVGGYNEQYF	TGTGCCAGCAGCTTAGTCGGCGGGTACAACGAGCAGTACTTC
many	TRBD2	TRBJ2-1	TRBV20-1	CSARPKLARLGNEQFF	TGCAGTGCCCGCCCCAAACTAGCGAGATTGGGAAATGAGCAGTTCTTC
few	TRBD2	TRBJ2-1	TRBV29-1	CSVALTSGTNEQFF	TGCAGCGTTGCTTTAACTAGCGGAACTAATGAGCAGTTCTTC
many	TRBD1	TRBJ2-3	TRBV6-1	CASQSGTGETDTQYF	TGTGCCAGCCAATCGGGGACAGGGGAGACAGATACGCAGTATTTT
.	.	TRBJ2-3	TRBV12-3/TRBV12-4	CASSLVPLLSYF	TGTGCCAGCAGTTTAGTCCCTTTATTGTCGTATTTT
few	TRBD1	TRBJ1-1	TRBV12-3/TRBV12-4	CASSPYGTVSLNTEAFF	TGTGCCAGCAGTCCATACGGGACAGTTTCTTTGAACACTGAAGCTTTCTTT
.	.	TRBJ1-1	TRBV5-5	CASSWEQGPNTEAFF	TGTGCCAGCAGCTGGGAACAGGGCCCGAACACTGAAGCTTTCTTT
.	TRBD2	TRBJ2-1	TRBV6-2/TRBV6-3	CASSYGGRAYNEQFF	TGTGCCAGCAGTTACGGCGGGAGGGCCTACAATGAGCAGTTCTTC
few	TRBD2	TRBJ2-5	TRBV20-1	CSAPISGTQETQYF	TGCAGTGCTCCAATCAGCGGGACCCAAGAGACCCAGTACTTC